The source of this T cell receptor (beta chain) is a study of blood T cell repertoires in COVID-19. Study summary: Samples of COVID-19 (acute and convalescent) were obtained from the United States, Italy and Spain. T cells, B-cell-depleted T cells, or PBMCs provided the cDNA or gDNA that served as material.

This CDR3 is built from 16 residues. Germline assignment: CDR1 SGHRS and CDR2 YFSETQ. J lost 9 bases, V lost 3 bases, and 10 bases had no gene match. Original handling: Cell counts per sample came from amplifying reference gene primers. The protocol was immunoSEQ multiplex PCR, while the TCRdb copy is restricted to in-frame clones and leaves out a portion. The V and J calls and clone size are taken from that table; D and trimming were inferred from the DNA. The sample has 200,000 to 250,000 clones, 86% seen once; the top ten hold more than 8.5%. The Seattle patients joined while their infection was active and were tracked longitudinally afterward.

Sequencing was carried out using peripheral blood. The TCR comes from a woman between 50 and 59 years old with COVID-19, enrolled during active disease. This sequence joins TRBV5-1 and TRBJ2-1; 12 bases are shared with TRBD2. CDR3 nucleotides: TGCGCCAGCAGCTCTCCTAGCGGGGGGGCCAAAGGTGAGCAGTTCTTC. Translated: CASSSPSGGAKGEQFF. The full variable domain, completed using reference TRBV5-1 and TRBJ2-1, is KAGVTQTPRYLIKTRGQQVTLSCSPISGHRSVSWYQQTPGQGLQFLFEYFSETQRNKGNFPGRFSGRQFSNSRSEMNVSTLELGDSALYLCASSSPSGGAKGEQFFGPGTRLTVL.